The rows below give T cell receptor beta chains drawn from one sample of a study of response to subunit inactivated influenza vaccine. In TCRdb, the RT-PCR reads were re-called with MiXCR into one record per CDR3 protein. The table has roughly 290,000 distinct CDR3 sequences, 21% seen once. Sequences were derived from PBMCs from blood, sampled 21 months after vaccination. All receptors derive from a man aged 45 to 75 who received an inactivated influenza vaccine. Both conserved end residues are part of each CDR3.

TRBV12-3/TRBV12-4 | CASLGGNTIYF
TRBV20-1 | CSADSSGGFPSTDTQYF
TRBV27 | CASSFIYARQPYEQYF
TRBV30 | CAWSYTSWEQFF
TRBV12-3/TRBV12-4 | CASSLGDSREKLFF
TRBV29-1 | CSVEELDSFEKLFF
TRBV20-1 | CSARQSPQPGQLVEPQHF
TRBV12-3/TRBV12-4 | CASSFRAGNAGELFF
TRBV7-9 | CASNLMNTEAFF
TRBV7-2 | CASSYPQRRKYEQYF